This TCR beta chain was obtained from a study of blood T cell repertoires in COVID-19. Turning to the study itself: Specimens from acute and convalescent COVID-19 originated in the United States, Italy and Spain. T cells, B-cell-depleted T cells, or PBMCs provided the cDNA or gDNA that served as material.

In the study's own analysis: Reference gene primer amplification gave estimated nucleated cell counts. Assay: immunoSEQ multiplex PCR; the TCRdb copy retains only in-frame clones and omits some. The V and J calls and the clone size are those of that table, but D and trimming were determined from the DNA. The data hold 110,000 or so clones, with over 70% observed a single time. The specimen was peripheral blood. The TCR was taken from a man aged 50 or older with acute or convalescent COVID-19.

The CDR3 sequence: CASSLNPGGANEKLFF. The DNA of the CDR3 is TGTGCCAGCAGCTTGAATCCGGGGGGAGCTAATGAAAAACTGTTTTTT. The rearrangement uses TRBV7-9 and TRBJ1-4; D possibly corresponds to TRBD1 (5 bases). The CDR3 is 16 residues long. Germline CDR1 is SEHNR and CDR2 is FQNEAQ (reference sequence). V lost 3 bases and J lost 3, with 14 bases in between.